Described below is a single T cell receptor beta chain sequence and its context. What this receptor recognizes is not known. The sample holds no much larger clone one base away, and base qualities are not on file. This record belongs to a study of T cell responses to AZD1222 COVID-19 vaccine (dated by TCRdb to the early 2020s). Context from the whole study: AZD1222 recipients given second doses at about 4 weeks or at about 12 weeks were pooled, since spike-specific TCR depth and breadth were not found to differ between the two schedules. A total of 240 or so trial participants underwent TCR sequencing, of whom about 210 had received two doses of AZD1222 and about 26 had received two doses of the MenACWY control vaccine. Trial participants were enrolled into age subgroups of 18-55, 56-69 and 70-plus years, which contained about 160, 30 and 59 TCR-sequenced participants, respectively.

As encoded in the germline V gene (reference sequence), CDR1 is WNHNN while CDR2 is SYGVQD. V is cut back by 0 bases and J by 7 bases, with 13 bases in the junction unmatched. The cysteine opens and the phenylalanine closes a CDR3 of 19 amino acids. Here the CDR3 DNA is all that survives: 57 bases in frame from base 1. According to the study, the label for this sample's time point signals: baseline before first vaccination. Vaccinee samples came from UK trials COV001 and COV002, including a single-blind randomized controlled phase 2/3 trial of AZD1222 (ChAdOx1 nCoV-19) in healthy adults. Trial participant PBMC samples were collected at day 0 and day 28 after the second dose for TCRbeta chain sequencing. The CDR3 regions of human TCRbeta chains were analyzed by immunosequencing. The study's processing was this. TCRs in the repertoires were compared against a reference library of SARS-CoV-2-specific TCRs that had been generated with the MIRA antigen-specificity platform. Breadth was defined as the fraction of unique TCRs that were SARS-CoV-2-associated. Depth was defined as the fraction of total T cells that were SARS-CoV-2-associated. Using the MIRA data, every spike-specific TCR was mapped to the spike region that the TCR reacted to and assigned to either a CD4 or a CD8 class. Log10-transformed breadth and depth values were compared by one-way ANOVA with Sidak's multiple comparisons tests. TCRdb limited this immuneACCESS table to in-frame rearrangements with V and J called. A share of clones is missing; checked studies link under half to unresolved V genes, and the rest is unexplained. The DNA was the basis for D and trimming; V, J and clone size are from that table. In this sample the table shows about 120,000 clones, approximately 85% of which occur a single time. Roughly 9.1% of the sample is in the top ten clones.

Broad study findings and their caveats: Conclusions about previously exposed vaccinees are limited, since just 6 or 7 AZD1222 recipients were seropositive for SARS-CoV-2 at baseline. No day 14 peak-response samples were available, so repertoires were characterized only after the peak T cell response. Reportedly, almost half of the unique spike-specific TCRs recognized epitopes lying outside the regions that are mutated in the B.1.351 and B.1.1.7 variants. Participants were mostly white British, with more females than males. The authors suggested clonal diversity may have been underestimated. CD4 TCRs associated with the vaccine covered the entire spike protein, and the dominant responses were in regions 160-218 and 743-854. The 56-69-year group was small, and its depth increase did not reach significance, likely because of low power. Spike-specific TCR breadth and depth rose significantly after two AZD1222 doses compared with day 0 and with MenACWY recipients.

The rearranged segments are TRBV10-1 and TRBJ2-4, and 12 bases in between align with TRBD2. The sample was peripheral blood, taken on day 0 of AZD1222 vaccination. The receptor was isolated from an adult in good health. The CDR3 in this case is CASSESRIELAGGHNIQYF. The nucleotide sequence is TGCGCCAGCAGTGAGTCCCGTATAGAACTAGCGGGAGGCCACAACATTCAGTACTTC.